This T cell receptor (beta chain) stems from a study of T cells after yellow fever vaccination. Study details: Preparation of the low-cell-number fractions used SMART-Seq v4 Ultra Low Input. General study points: Post-booster reappearance was seen for most primary-vaccination clones (nearly 97% CD4, 88% CD8). By day 5 rather than day 15, the secondary response had peaked, though it was weaker.

Per the germline V gene, CDR1 is MGHDK and CDR2 is SYGVNS. V lost 0 bases to trimming and J lost 3 bases, with 10 bases between them. The CDR3 totals 15 residues. Generation of TCR cDNA used 5'RACE template switching (which added a universal primer site and UMIs). TCRdb independently ran MiXCR on the 5' RACE reads; one entry per CDR3 protein. The repertoire holds 300,000 to 450,000 distinct CDR3 sequences, with roughly 6.1% as singletons. In the case of this clonotype: Its antigen remains unknown.

The chain is built from TRBV25-1 and TRBJ2-3, with D tentatively TRBD2 (6 bases). Sequencing was performed on PBMCs, taken 5 days after the yellow fever booster vaccination. The sequence was obtained from a man aged 25 to 40 who received the YFV17D yellow fever vaccine. CDR3 DNA sequence: TGTGCCAGCAGTGAATATGGGGGGAGAACAGATACGCAGTATTTT. It translates to CASSEYGGRTDTQYF.